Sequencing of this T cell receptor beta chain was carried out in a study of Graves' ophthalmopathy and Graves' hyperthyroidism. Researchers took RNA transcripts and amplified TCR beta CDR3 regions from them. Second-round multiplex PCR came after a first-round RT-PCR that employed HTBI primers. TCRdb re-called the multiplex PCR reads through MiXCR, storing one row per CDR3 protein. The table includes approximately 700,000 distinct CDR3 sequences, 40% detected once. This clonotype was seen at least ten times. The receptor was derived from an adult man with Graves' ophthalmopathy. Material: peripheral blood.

In nucleotides, the CDR3 is TGTGCCAGCGGGGCTGGGGAGACCCAGTACTTC. Its protein product is CASGAGETQYF. The chain couples TRBV2 to TRBJ2-5, with D possibly being TRBD1 (5 bases). The germline CDR1 and CDR2 sequences are SNHLY and FYNNEI. V was clipped by 8 bases and J by 5 bases, with 9 bases between them. The CDR3 is 11 residues long.